This TCR beta chain was documented in a study of T cells in Graves' hyperthyroidism and ophthalmopathy. Study background: Peripheral blood draws took place at initial diagnosis, ahead of any treatment.

RNA transcripts gave rise to amplified TCR beta CDR3 regions. HTBI primers drove first-round RT-PCR of the TCR CDR3. Using its own MiXCR run on the multiplex PCR reads, TCRdb lists one record per CDR3 protein. The sample records about 610,000 distinct CDR3 sequences, 16% being singletons. A patient was excluded if there was uncontrolled infection, other autoimmune disease, pregnancy or lactation. PBMCs came from around 10 ml fresh peripheral blood. This clonotype has a handful of counts. The antigen remains unidentified. Study-level findings and limits: Expanded thyroid clonotypes (above 0.001) were mostly also found in blood.

This TCR derives from a woman between 40 and 55 years old with Graves' ophthalmopathy. Input material: blood.

CDR3 loop: CASSPQRAGSHNEQFF. DNA of the CDR3: TGTGCCAGCTCACCCCAGCGAGCCGGGAGTCACAATGAGCAGTTCTTC. The chain joins TRBV18 to TRBJ2-1; D may be TRBD2 (6 bases). Looked up from germline, CDR1 is KGHSH and CDR2 is LQKENI. The V and J ends lost 3 bases and 5 bases respectively, with 17 bases between them. The CDR3 extends over 16 amino acids.